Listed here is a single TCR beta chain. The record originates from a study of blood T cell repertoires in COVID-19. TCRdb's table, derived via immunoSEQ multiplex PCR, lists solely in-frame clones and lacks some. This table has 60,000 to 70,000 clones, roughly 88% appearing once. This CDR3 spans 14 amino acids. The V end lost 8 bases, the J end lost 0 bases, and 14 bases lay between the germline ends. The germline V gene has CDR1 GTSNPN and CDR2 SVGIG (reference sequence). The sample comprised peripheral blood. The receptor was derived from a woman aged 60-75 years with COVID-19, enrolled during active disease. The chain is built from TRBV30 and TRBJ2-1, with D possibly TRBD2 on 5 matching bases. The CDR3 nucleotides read TGTGCCATCCGGACTGAACCCTCCTACAATGAGCAGTTCTTC. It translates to CAIRTEPSYNEQFF.